Listed here are 28 T cell receptor beta chains from one sample, sequenced in a study of early T cells in non-severe SARS-CoV-2 infection. MiXCR, applied by TCRdb to the 5' RACE reads, yields one record per CDR3 protein. Here the sample spans some 87,000 distinct CDR3 sequences, around 10% being singletons. The sequencing sample was made of whole blood. These receptors were taken from an adult who was a healthcare worker with PCR-confirmed SARS-CoV-2 infection or an uninfected control (not recorded which).

Only a few counts were recorded for this clonotype. The gene calls are TRBV14 and TRBJ1-5; D possibly corresponds to TRBD1 (6 bases). CDR3 size: 15 residues. V dropped 3 bases and J dropped 3 bases, with 12 bases sitting between them. CDR1 and CDR2 from the germline V gene are SGHDN and FVKESK. CDR3: CASSQGGGHNQPQHF. The DNA of the CDR3 is TGTGCCAGCAGCCAGGGAGGGGGTCACAATCAGCCCCAGCATTTT.

The V gene is TRBV29-1, the J gene TRBJ1-2; D gene ambiguous. This CDR3 is built from 13 residues. Looked up from germline, CDR1 is SQVTM and CDR2 is ANQGSEA. The V gene lost 3 bases and the J gene lost 1 base, with 9 bases spanning the gap. The CDR3 sequence: CSVESSVNYGYTF. CDR3 bases: TGCAGCGTTGAGTCATCAGTTAACTATGGCTACACCTTC.

This clonotype came up many times. This chain joins TRBV5-1 and TRBJ1-1; D gene unclear. Germline CDR1 is SGHRS and CDR2 is YFSETQ. CDR3 length: 13 residues. V dropped 6 bases and J dropped 1 base, with 10 bases sitting between them. The CDR3 sequence: CASTPPENTEAFF. The CDR3 DNA reads as TGCGCCAGCACCCCACCAGAGAACACTGAAGCTTTCTTT.

This clonotype was counted between two and nine times. The chain combines TRBV30 with TRBJ2-7; 12 bases are shared with TRBD2. Germline CDR1 reads GTSNPN; CDR2 reads SVGIG (reference sequence). The CDR3 length is 16 residues. Trimming took 2 bases from V and 6 from J; bases not matched to a gene: 11. CDR3: CAWSRYQTSGSGEQYF. The CDR3 coding sequence is TGTGCCTGGAGTCGCTACCAGACTAGCGGGAGTGGCGAGCAGTACTTC.

In its sample, this clonotype was seen a few times. This chain links TRBV7-3 with TRBJ1-6; D not certain. The V end lost 6 bases, the J end lost 4 bases, and 13 bases lay between the germline ends. CDR3 length: 15 amino acids. Germline V gene data show CDR1 as SGHTA and CDR2 as FQGTGA. This CDR3 is CASRISTVYNSPLHF. DNA for the CDR3: TGTGCCAGCAGGATTTCGACGGTTTATAATTCACCCCTCCACTTT.

The rearrangement uses TRBV9 and TRBJ1-2; TRBD1 agrees at 11 bases. The CDR3 runs 14 residues. Trimming cost V 7 bases and J 4 bases; bases outside gene matches: 6. Germline CDR1 reads SGDLS; CDR2 reads YYNGEE. The CDR3 here is CASRGTGGTYGYTF. In DNA form, the CDR3 reads TGTGCCAGCCGAGGGACAGGGGGAACCTATGGCTACACCTTC.

The chain uses TRBV10-3 and TRBJ2-1; D may be TRBD1 or TRBD2 (6 bases each). This CDR3 is built from 15 residues. V was clipped by 7 bases and J by 7 bases, with 20 bases between them. CDR1 and CDR2 (germline): ENHRY, SYGVKD. The CDR3 nucleotides are TGTGCCATCACCGAGGGGGGCAACGGAGGGAATGAGCAGTTCTTC. This codes for CAITEGGNGGNEQFF.

The sample holds many counts of this clonotype. V gene TRBV29-1 combines with J gene TRBJ1-1; unclear D gene. The germline gives CDR1 SQVTM, CDR2 ANQGSEA. Trimming removed 7 bases at V and 0 bases at J, with 12 bases between. The CDR3 runs 13 residues. In DNA, the CDR3 is TGCAGCGCCCGAGGCAGCCTGAACACTGAAGCTTTCTTT. Amino acid sequence: CSARGSLNTEAFF.

This clonotype occurred many times. J is TRBJ2-3 and V is TRBV7-6, with 8 positions matching TRBD2. The V gene end was trimmed by 2 bases and the J gene end by 0 bases; junction bases not matched to a gene: 4. The CDR3 loop spans 16 amino acids. CDR1 SGHVS and CDR2 FNYEAQ come from the germline V gene. CDR3 coding DNA: TGTGCCAGCAGCTTAATGTTAGCGGGGAGCACAGATACGCAGTATTTT. Protein sequence: CASSLMLAGSTDTQYF.

There are a few counts of this clonotype. The V call is TRBV12-3 or TRBV12-4, the J call TRBJ1-1, with D tentatively TRBD1 (5 bases). The CDR3 extends over 13 amino acids. With 6 bases removed from V and 4 bases from J, the gap between germline ends came to 12 bases. CDR3 region: CASSRGGSTEAFF. For the CDR3, the DNA is TGTGCCAGCAGCCGGGGGGGTAGCACTGAAGCTTTCTTT.

The chain carries TRBV27 and TRBJ2-1; 10 bases match TRBD2. The germline CDR1 and CDR2 sequences are MNHEY and SMNVEV (reference sequence). The CDR3 is 16 amino acids. Trimming cost V 5 bases and J 7 bases; bases outside gene matches: 11. CDR3 loop: CASSPGLAWVGNEQFF. The CDR3 DNA is TGTGCCAGCAGTCCGGGACTAGCGTGGGTTGGGAATGAGCAGTTCTTC.

The rearrangement links TRBV27 to TRBJ2-7; D not certain. Germline assignment: CDR1 MNHEY and CDR2 SMNVEV (reference sequence). The CDR3 has 14 residues. The V end was cut by 0 bases, the J end by 2 bases, with 8 bases between. The CDR3 DNA is TGTGCCAGCAGTTTATCGCCTCCCCCCTACGAGCAGTACTTC. It encodes CASSLSPPPYEQYF.

The table lists this clonotype with a few counts. The chain uses TRBV9 and TRBJ2-5; 9 bases agree with TRBD1. V dropped 4 bases and J dropped 5; count of bases not matched to a gene: 9. In germline, CDR1 is SGDLS, CDR2 YYNGEE. This CDR3 region has 15 residues. CDR3 in DNA: TGTGCCAGCAGCCCCCGGACAGGGGAATATGAGACCCAGTACTTC. It specifies CASSPRTGEYETQYF.

The sample holds many counts of this clonotype. This chain links TRBV20-1 with TRBJ1-6, with a weak D call TRBD1 (5 bases). The CDR3 has 14 residues. V dropped 3 bases and J dropped 10 bases, with 16 bases sitting between them. CDR1 and CDR2 from the germline V gene are DFQATT and SNEGSKA (reference sequence). CDR3 sequence reads: CSARERTIQSPLHF. In nucleotides, the CDR3 is TGCAGTGCTAGGGAGCGGACAATTCAATCACCCCTCCACTTT.

The chain carries TRBV5-6 and TRBJ1-2, with a possible D match to TRBD1 (5 bases). The germline V and J ends were trimmed by 0 bases and 2 bases, with 14 bases remaining between them. Germline lookup yields CDR1 SGHDT and CDR2 YYEEEE. The CDR3 totals 16 residues. As DNA, the CDR3 is TGTGCCAGCAGCTTGGTCGACAGCCGATCAAACTATGGCTACACCTTC. It translates to CASSLVDSRSNYGYTF. The complete variable domain, with remaining parts taken from reference TRBV5-6 and TRBJ1-2, reads DAGVTQSPTHLIKTRGQQVTLRCSPKSGHDTVSWYQQALGQGPQFIFQYYEEEERQRGNFPDRFSGHQFPNYSSELNVNALLLGDSALYLCASSLVDSRSNYGYTFGSGTRLTVV.

This clonotype has a count of ten or more. V and J are TRBV30 and TRBJ1-1; D might be TRBD1 (5 bases). CDR3 length equals 15 residues. Per the germline V gene, CDR1 is GTSNPN and CDR2 is SVGIG (reference sequence). V lost 0 bases to trimming and J lost 1 base, with 12 bases between them. Here the CDR3 reads CAWSVWGAENTEAFF. The CDR3 nucleotides are TGTGCCTGGAGTGTATGGGGCGCAGAGAACACTGAAGCTTTCTTT.

This clonotype was picked up a small number of times. This rearrangement joins TRBV12-3 or TRBV12-4 to TRBJ2-5; tentatively, D is TRBD1 (6 bases). The CDR3 extends over 13 amino acids. Trimming left V 6 bases short and J 4 bases short, with 12 bases between. The CDR3 loop is CASRPTGIETQYF. As DNA, the CDR3 is TGTGCCAGCAGGCCGACAGGCATAGAGACCCAGTACTTC.

This clonotype turned up a few times. V gene TRBV21-1 combines with J gene TRBJ2-4; the table's TRBD1 call for D was not verified on the DNA. TRBV21-1 is given as a pseudogene. The CDR3 sequence is 15 residues long. CDR3 DNA sequence: TGTGCCAGCAGCAAAAGGACCCTGCTAGGAAACATTCAGTACTTC. Encoded protein: CASSKRTLLGNIQYF.

In its sample, this clonotype was seen many times. The V and J genes are TRBV11-2 and TRBJ2-5; possible D gene TRBD2, 5 bases. The CDR3 covers 16 residues. CDR1 and CDR2 from the germline V gene are SGHAT and FQNNGV. Trimming cost V 0 bases and J 4 bases, with 15 bases left between them. In DNA, the CDR3 is TGTGCCAGCAGCTTAGATTTGACGGGATCGGCAGAGACCCAGTACTTC. Protein sequence: CASSLDLTGSAETQYF.

Only a few counts were recorded for this clonotype. V and J are TRBV4-1 and TRBJ2-3; unclear D gene. V was cut by 4 bases and J by 2 bases, with 10 bases left in between. Per germline, CDR1 MGHRA and CDR2 YSYEKL. The CDR3 runs to 14 residues. CDR3 sequence (DNA): TGCGCCAGCAGCCCGGACGGACCCACAGATACGCAGTATTTT. Its protein is CASSPDGPTDTQYF.

This clonotype was counted a few times. The chain combines TRBV18 with TRBJ2-2; D may be TRBD1 (5 bases). Germline V CDR1 and CDR2: KGHSH, LQKENI. The CDR3 is 14 amino acids. V dropped 6 bases and J dropped 1 base, with 9 bases sitting between them. The CDR3 loop reads CASSLQENTGELFF. The CDR3 region has the DNA TGTGCCAGCTCTTTACAGGAGAACACCGGGGAGCTGTTTTTT.

This rearrangement joins TRBV6-1 to TRBJ2-5, with D tentatively TRBD2 (6 bases). The CDR3 length is 16 residues. CDR1 is MNHNS, CDR2 SASEGT, per germline. The V gene lost 1 base and the J gene lost 6 bases, with 18 bases spanning the gap. In DNA form, the CDR3 reads TGTGCCAGCAGTGAAGTGTCGGTAGGGACTCCCAAGACCCAGTACTTC. It encodes CASSEVSVGTPKTQYF.

This clonotype was found many times. The chain uses TRBV7-9 and TRBJ1-1; D is unclear. The CDR3 runs 13 residues. V lost 3 bases, J lost 5 bases, and 10 bases lay in between. Per germline, CDR1 SEHNR and CDR2 FQNEAQ (reference sequence). CDR3 sequence: CASSLGGWTEAFF. The CDR3 bases are TGTGCCAGCAGCTTGGGAGGCTGGACTGAAGCTTTCTTT.

This clonotype was seen only a few times. The V and J genes are TRBV27 and TRBJ2-3; no firm D call. This CDR3 is built from 15 residues. Deletions cut 3 bases from V and 4 bases from J, with 14 bases between. In germline, CDR1 is MNHEY, CDR2 SMNVEV (reference sequence). CDR3 in amino acids: CASSFRWGEADTQYF. In nucleotides, the CDR3 is TGTGCCAGCAGTTTTCGATGGGGTGAAGCAGATACGCAGTATTTT.

This clonotype was seen more than once but under ten times. The V and J genes are TRBV7-9 and TRBJ2-2, with a possible D match to TRBD2 (6 bases). Trimming took off 0 bases at V and 6 bases at J, with 8 bases between the two ends. The CDR3 is 14 amino acids. CDR1 SEHNR and CDR2 FQNEAQ come from the germline V gene (reference sequence). The CDR3 DNA reads as TGTGCCAGCAGCTTAGCTGCGGGGTCCGGGGAGCTGTTTTTT. It specifies CASSLAAGSGELFF.

The chain combines TRBV24-1 with TRBJ2-6; D ambiguous. V gave up 6 bases and J gave up 11 bases, with 16 bases separating them. Germline V gene data show CDR1 as KGHDR and CDR2 as SFDVKD. This CDR3 region has 14 residues. The CDR3 loop reads CATSSPRAGDVLTF. The CDR3 coding sequence is TGTGCCACCAGTTCTCCCCGGGCAGGCGACGTCCTGACTTTC.

This clonotype was observed a handful of times. This chain uses TRBV9 with TRBJ1-6; D not resolved. Trimming left V 3 bases short and J 7 bases short, with 11 bases between. CDR3 length equals 14 residues. CDR1 and CDR2 from the germline V gene are SGDLS and YYNGEE. This CDR3 reads CASSAGSTNSPLHF. CDR3 in DNA: TGTGCCAGCAGCGCGGGCAGCACGAATTCACCCCTCCACTTT.

This clonotype has a count of ten or more. The rearrangement uses TRBV20-1 and TRBJ2-3, with TRBD2 identical over 8 bases. The CDR3 is 16 amino acids. The junction had 8 bases not matched to a gene; V was cut back by 3 bases and J by 0 bases. CDR1 and CDR2 (germline): DFQATT, SNEGSKA (reference sequence). CDR3 loop: CSARIDGRASTDTQYF. CDR3 sequence (DNA): TGCAGTGCTAGGATTGACGGGAGGGCTAGCACAGATACGCAGTATTTT.